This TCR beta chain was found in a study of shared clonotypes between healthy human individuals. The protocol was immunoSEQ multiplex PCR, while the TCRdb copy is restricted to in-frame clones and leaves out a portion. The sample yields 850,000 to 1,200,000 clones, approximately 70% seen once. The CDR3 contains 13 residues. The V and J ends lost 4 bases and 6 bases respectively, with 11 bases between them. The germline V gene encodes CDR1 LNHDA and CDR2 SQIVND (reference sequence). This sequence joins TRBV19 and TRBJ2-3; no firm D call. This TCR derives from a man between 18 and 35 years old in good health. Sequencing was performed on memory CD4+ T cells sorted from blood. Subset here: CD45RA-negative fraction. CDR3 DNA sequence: TGTGCCAGTAGTAAGGCCATCACGGATACGCAGTATTTT. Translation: CASSKAITDTQYF.